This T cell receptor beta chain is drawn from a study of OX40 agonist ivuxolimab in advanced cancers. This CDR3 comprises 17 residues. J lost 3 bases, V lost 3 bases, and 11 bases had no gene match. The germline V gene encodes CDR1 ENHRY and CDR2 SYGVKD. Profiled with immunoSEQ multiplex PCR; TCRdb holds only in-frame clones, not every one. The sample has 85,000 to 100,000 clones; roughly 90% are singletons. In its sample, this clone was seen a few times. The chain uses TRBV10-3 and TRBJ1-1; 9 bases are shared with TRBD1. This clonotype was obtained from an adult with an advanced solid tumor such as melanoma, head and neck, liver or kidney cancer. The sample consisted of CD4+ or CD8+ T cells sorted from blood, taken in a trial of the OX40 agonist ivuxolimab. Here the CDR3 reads CAISEVPGQGSDTEAFF. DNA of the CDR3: TGTGCCATCAGTGAAGTCCCGGGACAGGGATCGGACACTGAAGCTTTCTTT.